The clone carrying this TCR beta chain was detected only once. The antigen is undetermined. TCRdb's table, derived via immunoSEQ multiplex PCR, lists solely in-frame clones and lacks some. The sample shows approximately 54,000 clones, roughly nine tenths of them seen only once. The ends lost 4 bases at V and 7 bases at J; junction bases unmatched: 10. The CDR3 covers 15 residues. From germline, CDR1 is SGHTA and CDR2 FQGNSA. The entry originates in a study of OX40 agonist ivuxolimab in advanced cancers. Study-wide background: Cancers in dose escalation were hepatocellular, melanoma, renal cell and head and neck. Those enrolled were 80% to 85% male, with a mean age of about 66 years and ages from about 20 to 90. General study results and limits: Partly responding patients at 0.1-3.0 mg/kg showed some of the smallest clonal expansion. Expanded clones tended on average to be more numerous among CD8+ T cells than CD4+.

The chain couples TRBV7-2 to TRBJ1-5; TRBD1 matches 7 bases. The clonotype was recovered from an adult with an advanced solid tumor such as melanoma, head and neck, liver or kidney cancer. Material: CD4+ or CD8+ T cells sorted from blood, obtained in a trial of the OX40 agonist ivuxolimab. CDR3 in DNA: TGTGCCAGCAGCTCCCGGACAGGCCGGGACCAGCCCCAGCATTTT. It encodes CASSSRTGRDQPQHF.